Below are 13 T cell receptor beta chains sequenced from a single sample in a study of early T cells in non-severe SARS-CoV-2 infection. TCRdb re-analysed the 5' RACE reads in MiXCR, keeping a single row per CDR3 protein. The sample carries tens of thousands of distinct CDR3 sequences, more than 9% recorded once. The sample taken for sequencing was whole blood. These receptors originate from an adult who was a healthcare worker with PCR-confirmed SARS-CoV-2 infection or an uninfected control (not recorded which).

This clonotype was observed many times. The genes are TRBV3-1 and TRBJ2-7, with 7 bases aligning to TRBD1. Per germline, CDR1 LGHDT and CDR2 YNNKEL (reference sequence). V shed 4 bases and J 2 bases; nucleotides not matched to a gene: 5. CDR3 length: 14 residues. The CDR3 DNA follows: TGTGCCAGCAGCCGACCGGGACAGACCTACGAGCAGTACTTC. It is translated as CASSRPGQTYEQYF.

V is TRBV12-3 or TRBV12-4 and J is TRBJ1-5, with D tentatively TRBD1 (5 bases). Between the trimmed V and J ends, which lost 3 bases and 0 bases, there was a span of 6 bases. This CDR3 has 14 amino acids. The CDR3 loop is CASSFGGSNQPQHF. CDR3 sequence (DNA): TGTGCCAGCAGTTTCGGGGGTAGCAATCAGCCCCAGCATTTT.

The chain couples TRBV7-8 to TRBJ2-1; 10 positions agree with TRBD2. Trimming took 5 bases from V and 3 from J; bases not matched to a gene: 7. The germline V gene encodes CDR1 SGHVS and CDR2 FQNEAQ. CDR3 length: 16 residues. The CDR3 DNA sequence: TGTGCCAGCAGCCCCGATATAGCGGGGGGCTACAATGAGCAGTTCTTC. It translates to CASSPDIAGGYNEQFF. Full variable domain (remainder filled in from reference TRBV7-8 and TRBJ2-1): GAGVSQSPRYKVAKRGQDVALRCDPISGHVSLFWYQQALGQGPEFLTYFQNEAQLDKSGLPSDRFFAERPEGSVSTLKIQRTQQEDSAVYLCASSPDIAGGYNEQFFGPGTRLTVL.

Many counts were recorded for this clonotype. V usage is TRBV11-1 and J usage is TRBJ2-1; 7 positions match TRBD1. Trimming removed 3 bases from V and 7 bases from J; junction bases left unmatched: 0. This CDR3 has 12 amino acids. The germline gives CDR1 SGHAT, CDR2 FQDESV (reference sequence). The CDR3 reads CASSLDRNEQFF. In nucleotides, the CDR3 is TGTGCCAGCAGCTTGGACAGGAATGAGCAGTTCTTC.

This clonotype was counted only a few times. The rearrangement joins TRBV7-2 to TRBJ2-5, with D perhaps matching TRBD2 (6 bases). Germline-derived CDR1 and CDR2 are SGHTA and FQGNSA. The CDR3 totals 14 residues. V shed 6 bases and J shed 5 bases, with 16 bases lying between them. As DNA, the CDR3 is TGTGCCAGCAGGAACCCAGGGAGGAGTGAGACCCAGTACTTC. Its protein product is CASRNPGRSETQYF.

This clonotype was seen more than once but under ten times. The J gene is TRBJ2-1, the V gene TRBV7-6, with 10 bases aligning to TRBD2. V gave up 1 base and J gave up 8 bases; unmatched junction bases: 2. CDR1 is SGHVS, CDR2 FNYEAQ, per germline. CDR3 length: 14 residues. CDR3 loop: CASSLGLAGDEQFF. The CDR3 nucleotides are TGTGCCAGCAGCTTAGGACTAGCGGGCGATGAGCAGTTCTTC.

This clonotype was seen many times. The chain links TRBV11-2 to TRBJ2-1; 13 bases match TRBD2. CDR3 length: 16 amino acids. The V gene end was trimmed by 5 bases and the J gene end by 9 bases; junction bases not matched to a gene: 10. In germline, CDR1 is SGHAT, CDR2 FQNNGV. CDR3 nucleotides: TGTGCCAGCAGCCACCGGACTAGCGGGAGTATGATTGAGCAGTTCTTC. It codes for CASSHRTSGSMIEQFF.

This clonotype was seen many times. The chain employs TRBV20-1 and TRBJ2-2; D is unclear. Trimming took off 2 bases at V and 2 bases at J, with 3 bases between the two ends. There are 12 residues in the CDR3. Germline V gives CDR1 DFQATT, CDR2 SNEGSKA (reference sequence). The CDR3 is CSARYNTGELFF. In DNA form, the CDR3 reads TGCAGTGCTAGATATAACACCGGGGAGCTGTTTTTT.

The chain links TRBV20-1 to TRBJ2-3; D is undetermined. Between the trimmed V and J ends, which lost 6 bases and 13 bases, there was a span of 17 bases. CDR1 DFQATT and CDR2 SNEGSKA come from the germline V gene (reference sequence). The CDR3 is made up of 11 amino acids. In nucleotides, the CDR3 is TGCAGTGCCCCCGTTCGGAGTAAGGAGTATTTT. Residues: CSAPVRSKEYF.

This clonotype has a handful of counts. The chain uses TRBV11-2 and TRBJ2-3; D is unclear. Trimming stripped 7 bases from V and 0 bases from J, with 8 bases between. The CDR3 is 13 residues long. Per germline, CDR1 SGHAT and CDR2 FQNNGV. CDR3 sequence (DNA): TGTGCCAGCACTGACATTAGCACAGATACGCAGTATTTT. Amino acids: CASTDISTDTQYF.

This clonotype is medium-sized within its sample. J is TRBJ2-5 and V is TRBV20-1; 10 bases line up with TRBD2. This CDR3 spans 20 amino acids. Germline lookup yields CDR1 DFQATT and CDR2 SNEGSKA (reference sequence). V trimming: 1 base; J trimming: 5 bases; junction bases outside the gene matches: 22. The chain's CDR3 is CSARGASGSDRAGPLETQYF. The CDR3 DNA is TGCAGTGCTAGAGGGGCTAGCGGGAGTGATAGGGCGGGGCCCCTTGAGACCCAGTACTTC.

This clonotype was detected many times. The V call is TRBV2, the J call TRBJ2-1; D tentatively reads TRBD1 or TRBD2 (6 bases each). This CDR3 has 15 amino acids. The germline V gene has CDR1 SNHLY and CDR2 FYNNEI. Between the trimmed V and J ends, which lost 9 bases and 8 bases, there was a span of 23 bases. In nucleotides, the CDR3 is TGTGCCAGTAACGGATTGATGACAAGGGGGGATGAGCAGTTCTTC. Translated, it gives CASNGLMTRGDEQFF. Supplemented by reference TRBV2 and TRBJ2-1, the full variable domain reads EPEVTQTPSHQVTQMGQEVILRCVPISNHLYFYWYRQILGQKVEFLVSFYNNEISEKSEIFDDQFSVERPDGSNFTLKIRSTKLEDSAMYFCASNGLMTRGDEQFFGPGTRLTVL.

This clonotype was picked up many times. The rearrangement links TRBV19 to TRBJ2-1; tentatively, D is TRBD1 (5 bases). The CDR3 is made up of 14 amino acids. V was cut by 6 bases and J by 5 bases, with 14 bases left in between. Germline V lookup: CDR1 LNHDA, CDR2 SQIVND (reference sequence). CDR3 protein: CASRRQPSDNEQFF. CDR3 coding DNA: TGTGCCAGTAGAAGACAGCCTTCTGACAATGAGCAGTTCTTC.